Presented here are 7 T cell receptor beta chains from one specimen sequenced in a study of T cells after posttransplantation cyclophosphamide. The method was immunoSEQ multiplex PCR; TCRdb's version includes in-frame clones alone and lacks a portion of them. The table lists around 24,000 clones, no singletons, with 6.6% in the top ten. Input material: PBMCs. These receptor sequences come from a woman aged 60 to 75 in good health, CMV-negative, and a related stem cell transplant donor.

The V gene is TRBV2, the J gene TRBJ2-7, with D possibly TRBD2 on 5 matching bases. CDR3 size: 13 residues. CDR1 is SNHLY and CDR2 is FYNNEI in the germline V gene. V lost 4 bases and J 6 bases, leaving 13 bases between the germline ends. The CDR3 bases are TGTGCCAGCAGTGCGGGGTATTTAGGCGAGCAGTACTTC. Its translation is CASSAGYLGEQYF.

This clone was found a few times. The V and J genes are TRBV28 and TRBJ2-7, with TRBD1 matching 11 bases. Trimming removed 3 bases from V and 2 bases from J; junction bases left unmatched: 18. This CDR3 contains 20 residues. Germline CDR1 reads MDHEN; CDR2 reads SYDVKM. The CDR3 sequence is CASSFLIRTGGRSSTYEQYV. In nucleotides, the CDR3 is TGTGCCAGCAGTTTTTTGATCAGGACAGGGGGCAGGAGTAGCACCTACGAGCAGTACGTC.

This clone was detected ten times or more. The CDR3 loop reads CASSLPGRGDTIYF. DNA for the CDR3: TGTGCCAGCAGCTTACCAGGGCGCGGGGACACCATATATTTT. J is TRBJ1-3 and V is TRBV7-6; possibly TRBD1 for D (5 bases). This CDR3 is built from 14 residues. Germline V gene sequence: CDR1 SGHVS, CDR2 FNYEAQ. With 2 bases removed from V and 8 bases from J, the gap between germline ends came to 13 bases.

This clone occurred many times. The chain couples TRBV18 to TRBJ2-6, with D maybe TRBD2 (6 bases). Trimming pared 6 bases from V and 1 base from J, leaving 19 bases between. The germline V gene has CDR1 KGHSH and CDR2 LQKENI. CDR3 length equals 18 residues. DNA for the CDR3: TGTGCCAGCTCTTCTAGAGGGACTCTGGTTTCTGGGGCCAACGTCCTGACTTTC. This codes for CASSSRGTLVSGANVLTF.

This clone was seen ten or more times. The chain links TRBV13 to TRBJ2-1; 8 nucleotides line up with TRBD2. CDR1 and CDR2 from the germline V gene are PRHDT and FYEKMQ (reference sequence). CDR3 length: 16 amino acids. The J segment lost 6 bases and the V segment lost 3 bases, leaving 10 bases of the junction unmatched. CDR3 nucleotides: TGTGCCAGCAGCTTCCGGGTGACTAGCGCGCCCAATGAGCAGTTCTTC. Encoded protein: CASSFRVTSAPNEQFF. The full variable domain, its missing parts supplied by reference TRBV13 and TRBJ2-1, is AAGVIQSPRHLIKEKRETATLKCYPIPRHDTVYWYQQGPGQDPQFLISFYEKMQSDKGSIPDRFSAQQFSDYHSELNMSSLELGDSALYFCASSFRVTSAPNEQFFGPGTRLTVL.

This clone appeared a few times. At one end, the junction sequence differs from germline, possibly due to a read error. The chain recombines TRBV4-2 with TRBJ2-7; TRBD2 agrees at 7 bases. CDR3 length equals 16 residues. The V gene's germline CDR1 is LGHNA and CDR2 YNFKEQ. The DNA of the CDR3 is TGTGCCAGCAGCCAAGAAGGGGCTAGCGGATCCTACGTGCAGTACTTC. Translated, it gives CASSQEGASGSYVQYF.

In this sample, this clone turned up many times. V and J are TRBV29-1 and TRBJ1-1; D gene unclear. The germline V gene encodes CDR1 SQVTM and CDR2 ANQGSEA. The CDR3 consists of 12 residues. The V end lost 7 bases, the J end lost 0 bases, and 9 bases lay between the germline ends. The CDR3 spells CSAARVNTEAFF. CDR3 nucleotides: TGCAGCGCCGCGCGAGTGAACACTGAAGCTTTCTTT.